This T cell receptor beta chain was identified during a study of cytomegalovirus exposure and HLA in healthy donors. Repertoires were generated with immunoSEQ multiplex PCR, while TCRdb's copy carries only in-frame clones and drops some. The sample holds approximately 110,000 clones; around nine tenths are singletons and the top ten take roughly 2.2%. V was shortened by 2 bases and J by 4 bases, with 14 bases between the two germline ends. Germline V gene lookup returns CDR1 MDHEN and CDR2 SYDVKM. The CDR3 has 15 residues. V usage is TRBV28 and J usage is TRBJ1-2, with no clear D. This TCR was recovered from a woman aged 18-29 years in good health and CMV-seronegative. The sample taken for sequencing was PBMCs. CDR3 sequence reads: CASSLEGLTSYGYTF. Written as DNA, the CDR3 is TGTGCCAGCAGTTTAGAGGGCTTAACTAGCTATGGCTACACCTTC.